These 24 T cell receptor beta chains originate from one sample sequenced in a study of Graves' ophthalmopathy and Graves' hyperthyroidism. Amplification targeted the TCR beta CDR3 regions, with RNA transcripts as the source material. An opening RT-PCR round employed HTBI primers and preceded a second-round multiplex PCR. Using its own MiXCR run on the multiplex PCR reads, TCRdb lists one record per CDR3 protein. The data contain 230,000 or so distinct CDR3 sequences, around 50% of them singletons. Input material: peripheral blood. Receptors originate from an adult man with Graves' ophthalmopathy.

This clonotype came up a few times. The CDR3 coding sequence is TGTGCCAGCAGCTTATCGGCAGGGTTAGAGACCCAGTACTTC. This encodes CASSLSAGLETQYF. V gene TRBV7-9 combines with J gene TRBJ2-5; D might be TRBD1 (5 bases). Looked up from germline, CDR1 is SEHNR and CDR2 is FQNEAQ (reference sequence). This CDR3 is 14 amino acids long. V lost 2 bases and J 4 bases, leaving 11 bases between the germline ends.

The sample holds many counts of this clonotype. V and J are TRBV7-8 and TRBJ1-6; TRBD1 matches 8 bases. After removal of 1 base from V and 10 bases from J, the junction contained 6 bases not matched to a gene. The CDR3 totals 15 residues. The germline V gene encodes CDR1 SGHVS and CDR2 FQNEAQ. The CDR3 is CASSLESGGWSPLHF. Here the CDR3 DNA reads TGTGCCAGCAGCTTAGAGTCAGGGGGCTGGTCACCCCTCCACTTT. The full variable domain, its missing parts supplied by reference TRBV7-8 and TRBJ1-6, is GAGVSQSPRYKVAKRGQDVALRCDPISGHVSLFWYQQALGQGPEFLTYFQNEAQLDKSGLPSDRFFAERPEGSVSTLKIQRTQQEDSAVYLCASSLESGGWSPLHFGNGTRLTVT.

Only a few counts were recorded for this clonotype. V gene TRBV29-1 combines with J gene TRBJ2-7; D is perhaps TRBD1 (6 bases). The germline V gene encodes CDR1 SQVTM and CDR2 ANQGSEA. Trimming left V 2 bases short and J 4 bases short, with 12 bases between. The CDR3 is 13 residues long. Here the CDR3 reads CSVERQGRYEQYF. CDR3 bases: TGCAGCGTTGAAAGGCAGGGGCGGTACGAGCAGTACTTC.

In this sample, this clonotype turned up a few times. The rearrangement joins TRBV7-9 to TRBJ1-1; D unresolved. Trimming removed 4 bases from V and 3 bases from J, with 12 bases in between. Germline CDR1 reads SEHNR; CDR2 reads FQNEAQ (reference sequence). The CDR3 runs to 14 residues. The CDR3 region is CASSSNSRDTEAFF. The CDR3 DNA sequence: TGTGCCAGCAGCTCAAACTCCCGGGACACTGAAGCTTTCTTT.

This chain's CDR3 is CAISDDRAEAFF. The CDR3 DNA reads as TGTGCCATCAGTGACGACAGGGCTGAAGCTTTCTTT. The V call is TRBV10-3, the J call TRBJ1-1; 7 nucleotides match TRBD1. The CDR3 runs 12 residues. Germline lookup yields CDR1 ENHRY and CDR2 SYGVKD. Trimming cost V 3 bases and J 6 bases; bases outside gene matches: 1.

The V and J genes are TRBV2 and TRBJ1-4; unclear D gene. Germline CDR1 reads SNHLY; CDR2 reads FYNNEI. Trimming removed 3 bases at V and 2 bases at J, with 13 bases between. The CDR3 spans 16 residues. CDR3 residues: CASSDRAQATNEKLFF. The CDR3 nucleotides read TGTGCCAGCAGTGATCGGGCCCAGGCGACTAATGAAAAACTGTTTTTT.

The chain links TRBV6-5 to TRBJ2-2, with 9 bases aligning to TRBD1. Looked up from germline, CDR1 is MNHEY and CDR2 is SVGAGI. CDR3 length: 15 residues. Trimming took 7 bases from V and 6 from J; bases not matched to a gene: 9. CDR3 in DNA: TGTGCCAGCACCTCCCGGGACAGGGTGGCCGGGGAGCTGTTTTTT. It is translated as CASTSRDRVAGELFF.

This clonotype was counted between two and nine times. The chain has TRBV28 and TRBJ1-5, with D perhaps TRBD1 (5 bases). The V end lost 6 bases, the J end lost 2 bases, and 11 bases lay between the germline ends. CDR1 and CDR2 from the germline V gene are MDHEN and SYDVKM. The CDR3 sequence is 14 residues long. CDR3 amino acids: CASSSVGGNQPQHF. Here the CDR3 DNA reads TGTGCCAGCAGCTCGGTGGGGGGCAATCAGCCCCAGCATTTT.

V usage is TRBV18 and J usage is TRBJ1-1; no reliable D call. Trimming stripped 3 bases from V and 4 bases from J, with 9 bases between. The CDR3 sequence is 13 residues long. Germline V gene sequence: CDR1 KGHSH, CDR2 LQKENI. CDR3 sequence: CASSPPRGTEAFF. The DNA of the CDR3 is TGTGCCAGCTCACCCCCCCGAGGCACTGAAGCTTTCTTT.

This clonotype showed up just a few times. This chain links TRBV11-2 with TRBJ2-2; no clear D. From germline, CDR1 is SGHAT and CDR2 FQNNGV. The V and J ends lost 5 bases and 5 bases respectively, with 18 bases between them. This CDR3 comprises 16 residues. CDR3 DNA sequence: TGTGCCAGCAGCCCGGTTAGCAGCCTAACGACCGGGGAGCTGTTTTTT. Protein sequence: CASSPVSSLTTGELFF.

This clonotype was seen once. The V and J genes are TRBV18 and TRBJ1-2, with unresolved D. CDR3 length: 14 residues. Germline-derived CDR1 and CDR2 are KGHSH and LQKENI. V dropped 4 bases and J dropped 6 bases, with 15 bases sitting between them. CDR3 amino acids: CASSQAQNLDGYTF. Here the CDR3 DNA reads TGTGCCAGCTCACAGGCACAGAACTTAGATGGCTACACCTTC.

CDR3 protein: CSAPASGSYEQYF. Written as DNA, the CDR3 is TGCAGTGCCCCCGCGAGTGGCTCCTACGAGCAGTACTTC. The chain recombines TRBV20-1 with TRBJ2-7; D is uncertain. The V end was cut by 6 bases, the J end by 0 bases, with 12 bases between. The CDR3 contains 13 residues. Germline CDR1 reads DFQATT; CDR2 reads SNEGSKA (reference sequence).

V is TRBV20-1 and J is TRBJ1-5, with D unresolved. Trimming removed 3 bases from V and 3 bases from J, with 12 bases in between. The CDR3 spans 14 residues. Germline lookup yields CDR1 DFQATT and CDR2 SNEGSKA (reference sequence). CDR3 sequence reads: CSARLGSLNQPQHF. DNA for the CDR3: TGCAGTGCTAGGTTGGGAAGCCTCAATCAGCCCCAGCATTTT.

In the case of this clonotype: Without the conserved terminal phenylalanine or tryptophan, this CDR3 likely stems from a read error. The chain links TRBV5-4 to TRBJ1-2; the match to TRBD1 covers 10 bases. The J segment lost 2 bases and the V segment lost 4 bases, leaving 8 bases of the junction unmatched. Germline V CDR1 and CDR2: SGHNT, YYREEE (reference sequence). The CDR3 consists of 16 residues. The CDR3 protein is CASSTVRTGGNYGYTS. The CDR3 bases are TGTGCCAGCAGCACGGTCCGGACAGGGGGAAACTATGGCTACACCTCC.

CDR3 region: CSARDPGTLNTEAFF. The CDR3 bases are TGCAGTGCTAGAGACCCCGGGACACTGAACACTGAAGCTTTCTTT. The chain carries TRBV20-1 and TRBJ1-1; tentatively, D is TRBD1 (6 bases). CDR1 DFQATT and CDR2 SNEGSKA come from the germline V gene (reference sequence). The CDR3 consists of 15 residues. V dropped 0 bases and J dropped 0 bases, with 11 bases sitting between them.

This rearrangement joins TRBV12-3 or TRBV12-4 to TRBJ2-7, with 10 bases fitting TRBD1. V dropped 6 bases and J dropped 3; count of bases not matched to a gene: 8. CDR3 size: 15 residues. The chain's CDR3 is CASRPWGTGDYEQYF. DNA of the CDR3: TGTGCCAGCAGGCCGTGGGGGACAGGGGACTACGAGCAGTACTTC.

This chain uses TRBV19 with TRBJ2-5, with D unresolved. Germline V lookup: CDR1 LNHDA, CDR2 SQIVND (reference sequence). Trimming pared 8 bases from V and 4 bases from J, leaving 14 bases between. The CDR3 length is 13 residues. Here the CDR3 reads CASSGGRLETQYF. The CDR3, as DNA: TGTGCCAGTTCCGGTGGGCGTTTAGAGACCCAGTACTTC.

The chain has TRBV9 and TRBJ1-6, with 7 bases aligning to TRBD1. J gave up 7 bases and V 8 bases, and 12 bases lay outside the gene matches. The length of the CDR3 is 15 residues. Germline V gene sequence: CDR1 SGDLS, CDR2 YYNGEE. CDR3 bases: TGTGCCAGTAGTTTCCGGGCAGGGGGGAATTCACCCCTCCACTTT. Translation gives CASSFRAGGNSPLHF.

V usage is TRBV19 and J usage is TRBJ1-5; D is ambiguous. The V gene's germline CDR1 is LNHDA and CDR2 SQIVND (reference sequence). The CDR3 sequence is 13 residues long. V was shortened by 3 bases and J by 5 bases, with 8 bases between the two germline ends. CDR3 residues: CASSIQTYQPQHF. In DNA, the CDR3 is TGTGCCAGTAGTATCCAGACTTATCAGCCCCAGCATTTT.

This chain joins TRBV29-1 and TRBJ2-5, with 9 nucleotides matching TRBD1. V shed 3 bases, J shed 0 bases, and the junction held 5 bases outside the gene matches. This CDR3 is built from 15 residues. CDR1 is SQVTM and CDR2 is ANQGSEA in the germline V gene. For the CDR3, the DNA is TGCAGCGTTGATTTTCGGGACAGGGACCAAGAGACCCAGTACTTC. This translates into CSVDFRDRDQETQYF.

J is TRBJ2-2 and V is TRBV25-1; 11 nucleotides line up with TRBD1. Trimming took 8 bases from V and 3 from J; bases not matched to a gene: 2. Per the germline V gene, CDR1 is MGHDK and CDR2 is SYGVNS. The CDR3 loop spans 14 amino acids. In nucleotides, the CDR3 is TGTGCCAGCGGACAGGGGGCATACACCGGGGAGCTGTTTTTT. Protein: CASGQGAYTGELFF. The variable domain in full, with the rest retrieved from reference TRBV25-1 and TRBJ2-2, is EADIYQTPRYLVIGTGKKITLECSQTMGHDKMYWYQQDPGMELHLIHYSYGVNSTEKGDLSSESTVSRIRTEHFPLTLESARPSHTSQYLCASGQGAYTGELFFGEGSRLTVL.

J is TRBJ2-2 and V is TRBV2, with 10 bases identical to TRBD2. Germline values: CDR1 SNHLY, CDR2 FYNNEI. V gave up 5 bases and J gave up 0 bases; unmatched junction bases: 3. This CDR3 has 16 residues. CDR3 DNA: TGTGCCAGCAGTTTAGCGGGAGGTTCGAACACCGGGGAGCTGTTTTTT. It yields the protein CASSLAGGSNTGELFF.

This chain uses TRBV20-1 with TRBJ1-6; perhaps TRBD1 as D (6 bases). CDR3 length: 15 amino acids. V lost 5 bases and J 3 bases, leaving 14 bases between the germline ends. The germline gives CDR1 DFQATT, CDR2 SNEGSKA (reference sequence). CDR3 protein: CSAPQGQYYNSPLHF. The CDR3 nucleotides read TGCAGTGCTCCCCAAGGACAGTACTATAATTCACCCCTCCACTTT.

This clonotype was observed many times. The V and J genes are TRBV29-1 and TRBJ1-2; D gene ambiguous. V was clipped by 3 bases and J by 4 bases, with 9 bases between them. This CDR3 contains 12 residues. Germline V CDR1 and CDR2: SQVTM, ANQGSEA. In nucleotides, the CDR3 is TGCAGCGTTGAGCGGGGTAGCTATGGCTACACCTTC. The encoded protein is CSVERGSYGYTF.